Listed here are 13 T cell receptor beta chains from one sample, sequenced in a study of technical replicates of blood from a few donors. Sequencing used immunoSEQ multiplex PCR; TCRdb keeps in-frame clones, though not all of them. The sample shows more than 90,000 clones, approximately 94% of them seen only once. The sequencing sample was made of T cells isolated from PBMCs. Receptors originate from a human donor in good health.

This clone has just one count. The rearrangement joins TRBV20-1 to TRBJ2-7; D may be TRBD2 (6 bases). Germline-derived CDR1 and CDR2 are DFQATT and SNEGSKA (reference sequence). The CDR3 spans 11 residues. V lost 2 bases, J lost 6 bases, and 8 bases lay in between. The CDR3 loop reads CSARNGGEQYF. The CDR3 coding sequence is TGCAGTGCTAGAAACGGGGGCGAGCAGTACTTC.

The chain joins TRBV7-2 to TRBJ2-3; 8 nucleotides line up with TRBD2. Germline values: CDR1 SGHTA, CDR2 FQGNSA. The CDR3 is 16 residues long. V trimming: 6 bases; J trimming: 0 bases; junction bases outside the gene matches: 8. The CDR3 protein is CASRRTGTSSTDTQYF. CDR3 coding DNA: TGTGCCAGCAGGAGAACCGGGACTAGTAGCACAGATACGCAGTATTTT.

The V call is TRBV5-1, the J call TRBJ2-7, with D possibly matching TRBD2 (5 bases). This CDR3 region has 11 residues. Trimming shortened V by 4 bases and J by 5 bases, and 7 bases separated the two germline ends. Germline values: CDR1 SGHRS, CDR2 YFSETQ. DNA of the CDR3: TGCGCCAGCAGCCAGAGGGACGAGCAGTACTTC. Residues: CASSQRDEQYF.

The V gene is TRBV11-3, the J gene TRBJ1-4, with 7 positions matching TRBD1. The V and J ends lost 4 bases and 0 bases, in that order; junction bases with no gene match: 2. From germline, CDR1 is SGHNT and CDR2 YENEEA. The CDR3 has 15 amino acids. The CDR3 is CASSSGQATNEKLFF. The CDR3 DNA follows: TGTGCCAGCAGCTCAGGACAGGCAACTAATGAAAAACTGTTTTTT.

The rearrangement uses TRBV30 and TRBJ1-4, with a weak D call TRBD1 (5 bases). CDR1 is GTSNPN and CDR2 is SVGIG in the germline V gene (reference sequence). This CDR3 has 13 amino acids. The germline V and J ends were trimmed by 8 bases and 5 bases, with 15 bases remaining between them. Written as DNA, the CDR3 is TGTGCCCACAGGTCTGGGCCGAATGAAAAACTGTTTTTT. Protein product: CAHRSGPNEKLFF.

The J gene is TRBJ2-1, the V gene TRBV5-1; D perhaps matches TRBD2 (6 bases). Germline loops: CDR1 SGHRS, CDR2 YFSETQ. CDR3 size: 14 residues. V gave up 0 bases and J gave up 8 bases, with 12 bases separating them. CDR3 DNA sequence: TGCGCCAGCAGCTTGGGACTAGTGGTTGATGAGCAGTTCTTC. Translated: CASSLGLVVDEQFF.

The chain carries TRBV6-6 and TRBJ2-7, with D hard to call. CDR3 length: 15 residues. Germline V gives CDR1 MNHNY, CDR2 SVGAGI (reference sequence). V was cut by 0 bases and J by 0 bases, with 9 bases left in between. The CDR3 sequence is CASSYSNRGSYEQYF. The CDR3 DNA sequence: TGTGCCAGCAGTTACTCGAATCGAGGCTCCTACGAGCAGTACTTC.

The chain employs TRBV7-2 and TRBJ1-6; TRBD1 matches at 8 bases. The V gene's germline CDR1 is SGHTA and CDR2 FQGNSA. The CDR3 spans 17 residues. V lost 4 bases, J lost 4 bases, and 9 bases stayed unmatched. The CDR3 sequence is CASSSLGQGSYNSPLHF. In nucleotides, the CDR3 is TGTGCCAGCAGCTCTCTCGGACAGGGCTCATATAATTCACCCCTCCACTTT.

This chain links TRBV6-5 with TRBJ2-4; TRBD2 matches at 10 bases. This CDR3 region has 15 residues. CDR1 and CDR2 from the germline V gene are MNHEY and SVGAGI. The V gene end was trimmed by 7 bases and the J gene end by 6 bases; junction bases not matched to a gene: 9. CDR3: CASTPLAGGINIQYF. The CDR3, as DNA: TGTGCCAGCACCCCCTTAGCGGGAGGTATAAACATTCAGTACTTC.

The chain combines TRBV4-1 with TRBJ2-1; TRBD2 aligns across 7 bases. This CDR3 is 21 amino acids long. Germline V gene data show CDR1 as MGHRA and CDR2 as YSYEKL. V shed 1 base, J shed 0 bases, and the junction held 18 bases outside the gene matches. The CDR3 sequence is CASSQGVNAVGTTTSYNEQFF. CDR3 nucleotide sequence: TGCGCCAGCAGCCAAGGAGTGAACGCCGTAGGGACTACCACCTCCTACAATGAGCAGTTCTTC.

This clone was counted once. The chain couples TRBV5-8 to TRBJ1-2, with D possibly being TRBD1 (6 bases). Germline V gives CDR1 SGHTS, CDR2 YDEGEE. Trimming cost V 2 bases and J 8 bases, with 10 bases left between them. The CDR3 spans 12 residues. In nucleotides, the CDR3 is TGTGCCAGCAGCTTTCAGGGGTTGGGCTACACCTTC. Translation gives CASSFQGLGYTF.

The genes are TRBV10-3 and TRBJ1-2, with TRBD1 matching 8 bases. V shed 3 bases, J shed 8 bases, and the junction held 8 bases outside the gene matches. The CDR3 sequence is 14 residues long. Germline CDR1 reads ENHRY; CDR2 reads SYGVKD. CDR3 in amino acids: CAISDLQGVGGYTF. CDR3 nucleotide sequence: TGTGCCATCAGTGACCTACAGGGGGTAGGAGGCTACACCTTC.

This chain links TRBV5-1 with TRBJ2-3; a weak D match, TRBD2 (6 bases). Germline V gene lookup returns CDR1 SGHRS and CDR2 YFSETQ. Trimming took off 3 bases at V and 0 bases at J, with 20 bases between the two ends. The CDR3 sequence is 18 residues long. The CDR3 DNA is TGCGCCAGCAGCTCATCTGTTTGGCGGGGTGGAAGCACAGATACGCAGTATTTT. Translation: CASSSSVWRGGSTDTQYF.